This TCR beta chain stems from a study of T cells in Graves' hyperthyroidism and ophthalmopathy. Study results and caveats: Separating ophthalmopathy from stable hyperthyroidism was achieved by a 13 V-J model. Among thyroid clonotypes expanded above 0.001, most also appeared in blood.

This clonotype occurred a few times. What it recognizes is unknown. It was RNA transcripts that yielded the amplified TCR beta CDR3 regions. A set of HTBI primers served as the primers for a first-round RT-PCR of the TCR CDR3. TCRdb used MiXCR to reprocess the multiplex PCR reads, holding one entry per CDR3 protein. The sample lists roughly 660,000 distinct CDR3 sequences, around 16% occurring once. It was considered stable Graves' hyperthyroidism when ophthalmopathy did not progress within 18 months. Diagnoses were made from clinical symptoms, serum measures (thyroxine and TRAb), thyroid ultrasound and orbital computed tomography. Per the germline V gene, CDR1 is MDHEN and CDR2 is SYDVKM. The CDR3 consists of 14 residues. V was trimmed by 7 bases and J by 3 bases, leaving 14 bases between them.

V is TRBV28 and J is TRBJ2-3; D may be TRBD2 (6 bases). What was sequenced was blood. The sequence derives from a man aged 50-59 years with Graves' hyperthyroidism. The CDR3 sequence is CASTPGRPTDTQYF. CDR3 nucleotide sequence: TGTGCCAGCACGCCGGGGAGGCCGACAGATACGCAGTATTTT.